These T cell receptor beta chains were read from a single sample in a study of T cells after yellow fever vaccination. From the 5' RACE reads, TCRdb called clonotypes with MiXCR, one entry per CDR3 protein. The sample includes approximately 120,000 distinct CDR3 sequences, under 8% of them seen just once. Specimen: CD4+ T cells sorted from PBMCs, collected approximately 11 days after the first yellow fever vaccination. The receptors shown here come from a man aged 18-30 years who received the YFV17D yellow fever vaccine. Both conserved end residues are part of each CDR3. A D gene is named only where the DNA matches it firmly. A row's size may be missing; if present it is once, few, many or a size class.

clone_size: few; v_call: TRBV9; j_call: TRBJ2-1; d_call: TRBD2; cdr3_length: 16; cdr3_aa: CASSVGVAGGRDEQFF; cdr3_nt: TGTGCCAGCAGCGTAGGGGTAGCGGGGGGGCGAGATGAGCAGTTCTTC
clone_size: many; v_call: TRBV5-1; j_call: TRBJ1-1; d_call: -; cdr3_length: 14; cdr3_aa: CASSLDRVNTEAFF; cdr3_nt: TGCGCCAGCAGCTTGGACAGGGTGAACACTGAAGCTTTCTTT
clone_size: many; v_call: TRBV7-9; j_call: TRBJ2-3; d_call: -; cdr3_length: 13; cdr3_aa: CASSFSSADTQYF; cdr3_nt: TGTGCCAGCAGCTTCTCTAGCGCAGATACGCAGTATTTT
clone_size: once; v_call: TRBV5-6; j_call: TRBJ1-2; d_call: -; cdr3_length: 14; cdr3_aa: CASSLGFREPGYTF; cdr3_nt: TGTGCCAGCAGCCTCGGGTTCAGGGAACCTGGCTACACCTTC
clone_size: many; v_call: TRBV20-1; j_call: TRBJ1-1; d_call: -; cdr3_length: 14; cdr3_aa: CSARPPGKHTEAFF; cdr3_nt: TGCAGTGCTAGACCCCCCGGAAAGCACACTGAAGCTTTCTTT
clone_size: many; v_call: TRBV20-1; j_call: TRBJ1-5; d_call: TRBD1; cdr3_length: 15; cdr3_aa: CSARQGLRSNQPQHF; cdr3_nt: TGCAGTGCCCGACAGGGACTGAGGAGCAATCAGCCCCAGCATTTT
clone_size: many; v_call: TRBV5-1; j_call: TRBJ2-7; d_call: TRBD2; cdr3_length: 14; cdr3_aa: CASSRIAGTYEQYF; cdr3_nt: TGCGCCAGCAGTAGAATAGCGGGAACCTACGAGCAGTACTTC
clone_size: many; v_call: TRBV4-3; j_call: TRBJ2-3; d_call: TRBD1; cdr3_length: 15; cdr3_aa: CASSSLDRETRTQYF; cdr3_nt: TGCGCCAGCAGCTCCTTGGACAGGGAGACACGGACGCAGTATTTT
clone_size: many; v_call: TRBV9; j_call: TRBJ2-7; d_call: -; cdr3_length: 15; cdr3_aa: CASSSGGGPPYEQYF; cdr3_nt: TGTGCCAGCAGCTCCGGCGGGGGCCCCCCTTACGAGCAGTACTTC
clone_size: -; v_call: TRBV27; j_call: TRBJ1-2; d_call: -; cdr3_length: 14; cdr3_aa: CASSLGSGNYGYTF; cdr3_nt: TGTGCCAGCAGTTTAGGTTCGGGGAACTATGGCTACACCTTC
clone_size: few; v_call: TRBV7-6; j_call: TRBJ2-1; d_call: TRBD2; cdr3_length: 18; cdr3_aa: CASSLVSRSGGGGDEQFF; cdr3_nt: TGTGCCAGCAGCTTAGTTTCCCGCAGCGGGGGGGGAGGCGATGAGCAGTTCTTC
clone_size: many; v_call: TRBV4-2; j_call: TRBJ2-2; d_call: TRBD2; cdr3_length: 17; cdr3_aa: CASSQDISTSDTGELFF; cdr3_nt: TGTGCCAGCAGCCAAGATATATCGACTAGCGATACCGGGGAGCTGTTTTTT
clone_size: many; v_call: TRBV2; j_call: TRBJ1-6; d_call: -; cdr3_length: 12; cdr3_aa: CASSEAPGVGDF; cdr3_nt: TGTGCCAGCAGTGAAGCCCCTGGGGTTGGTGACTTT
clone_size: many; v_call: TRBV5-1; j_call: TRBJ2-2; d_call: TRBD1; cdr3_length: 14; cdr3_aa: CASSFTPGQGELFF; cdr3_nt: TGCGCCAGCAGCTTTACACCGGGACAGGGGGAGCTGTTTTTT
clone_size: -; v_call: TRBV7-2; j_call: TRBJ1-2; d_call: -; cdr3_length: 15; cdr3_aa: CASSLVVQGGYGYTF; cdr3_nt: TGTGCCAGCAGCTTAGTGGTACAGGGAGGCTATGGCTACACCTTC
clone_size: many; v_call: TRBV2; j_call: TRBJ2-1; d_call: -; cdr3_length: 14; cdr3_aa: CASSEQGSLVKQFF; cdr3_nt: TGTGCCAGCAGTGAACAGGGGTCGTTGGTTAAGCAGTTCTTC
clone_size: few; v_call: TRBV7-2; j_call: TRBJ2-5; d_call: TRBD2; cdr3_length: 17; cdr3_aa: CASSLVGGLGGVETQYF; cdr3_nt: TGTGCCAGCAGCTTAGTAGGGGGACTAGGAGGGGTGGAGACCCAGTACTTC
clone_size: many; v_call: TRBV4-2; j_call: TRBJ2-1; d_call: -; cdr3_length: 17; cdr3_aa: CASSQPIRTRGGGEQFF; cdr3_nt: TGTGCCAGCAGCCAACCCATAAGGACTAGGGGGGGAGGTGAGCAGTTCTTC
clone_size: many; v_call: TRBV5-1; j_call: TRBJ2-1; d_call: -; cdr3_length: 13; cdr3_aa: CANSLDRPNEQFF; cdr3_nt: TGCGCCAACTCCCTTGATCGGCCAAATGAGCAGTTCTTC
clone_size: few; v_call: TRBV19; j_call: TRBJ1-2; d_call: -; cdr3_length: 14; cdr3_aa: CASSMGQGPYGYTF; cdr3_nt: TGTGCCAGTAGTATGGGCCAGGGGCCCTATGGCTACACCTTC
clone_size: many; v_call: TRBV20-1; j_call: TRBJ1-5; d_call: -; cdr3_length: 16; cdr3_aa: CSARDRLWGAGQPQHF; cdr3_nt: TGCAGTGCTAGAGATCGGCTTTGGGGGGCGGGTCAGCCCCAGCATTTT
clone_size: many; v_call: TRBV5-5; j_call: TRBJ2-3; d_call: -; cdr3_length: 17; cdr3_aa: CASTSKQGSGARDTQYF; cdr3_nt: TGTGCCAGCACCTCAAAACAGGGGTCGGGGGCGAGAGATACGCAGTATTTT
clone_size: many; v_call: TRBV7-9; j_call: TRBJ1-1; d_call: TRBD1; cdr3_length: 13; cdr3_aa: CASSFTEGAEAFF; cdr3_nt: TGTGCCAGCAGCTTTACCGAGGGGGCGGAAGCTTTCTTT
clone_size: many; v_call: TRBV7-2; j_call: TRBJ2-7; d_call: -; cdr3_length: 14; cdr3_aa: CASSLGLDAYEQYF; cdr3_nt: TGTGCCAGCAGCTTAGGATTGGACGCCTACGAGCAGTACTTC
clone_size: -; v_call: TRBV5-4; j_call: TRBJ1-1; d_call: -; cdr3_length: 14; cdr3_aa: CASSLQTRGTEAFF; cdr3_nt: TGTGCCAGCAGCTTACAAACCCGGGGCACTGAAGCTTTCTTT
clone_size: many; v_call: TRBV5-1; j_call: TRBJ2-1; d_call: -; cdr3_length: 15; cdr3_aa: CASSPPGTAPNEQFF; cdr3_nt: TGCGCCAGCAGCCCACCAGGGACCGCCCCCAATGAGCAGTTCTTC
clone_size: many; v_call: TRBV12-3/TRBV12-4; j_call: TRBJ1-2; d_call: TRBD1; cdr3_length: 13; cdr3_aa: CASSLIQGAGYTF; cdr3_nt: TGTGCCAGCAGTTTAATCCAGGGGGCGGGCTACACCTTC